The rows below give T cell receptor beta chains drawn from one sample of a study of monozygotic twins with inflammatory bowel disease. TCRdb reprocessed the 5' RACE reads and keeps a single row for each CDR3 protein, giving no DNA. In total, the table holds about 210,000 distinct CDR3 sequences. The specimen sequenced was blood. The receptors were sampled from a human donor with ulcerative colitis or Crohn's disease, or a healthy co-twin of an affected twin (not recorded which). CDR3s include the opening cysteine and the closing phenylalanine or tryptophan.

cdr3_aa: CASSLAPSGGRYNEQFF; v_call: TRBV5-5; j_call: TRBJ2-1
cdr3_aa: CASSEPMRGANQPQHF; v_call: TRBV6-1; j_call: TRBJ1-5
cdr3_aa: CASSLEGGGGSNYGYTF; v_call: TRBV5-1; j_call: TRBJ1-2
cdr3_aa: CSVGTSGGNEQFF; v_call: TRBV29-1; j_call: TRBJ2-1
cdr3_aa: CAISESGQGNQPQHF; v_call: TRBV10-3; j_call: TRBJ1-5
cdr3_aa: CASSPQGQGAKSPLHF; v_call: TRBV18; j_call: TRBJ1-6
cdr3_aa: CASSEIGLAGGSEQFF; v_call: TRBV6-1; j_call: TRBJ2-1
cdr3_aa: CASSPAGPYEQYF; v_call: TRBV5-1; j_call: TRBJ2-7
cdr3_aa: CASSPGSFNQPQHF; v_call: TRBV12-3/TRBV12-4; j_call: TRBJ1-5
cdr3_aa: CASSPTGHKGGYTF; v_call: TRBV7-9; j_call: TRBJ1-2
cdr3_aa: CASSPVGSNEKLFF; v_call: TRBV19; j_call: TRBJ1-4
cdr3_aa: CASSPGTAWGTEAFF; v_call: TRBV5-1; j_call: TRBJ1-1
cdr3_aa: CASSSQTPNQGIYTF; v_call: TRBV28; j_call: TRBJ1-2
cdr3_aa: CASSPRTDSTDTQYF; v_call: TRBV7-2; j_call: TRBJ2-3
cdr3_aa: CASSPQGGRSYEQYF; v_call: TRBV5-4; j_call: TRBJ2-7
cdr3_aa: CASGLALGGVITGELFF; v_call: TRBV12-5; j_call: TRBJ2-2
cdr3_aa: CASSLQGVTTGELFF; v_call: TRBV5-1; j_call: TRBJ2-2
cdr3_aa: CASSRQSTDTQYF; v_call: TRBV12-3/TRBV12-4; j_call: TRBJ2-3
cdr3_aa: CAEPNLSYEQYF; v_call: TRBV6-4; j_call: TRBJ2-7
cdr3_aa: CATYGRDTYGYTF; v_call: TRBV27; j_call: TRBJ1-2
cdr3_aa: CASRGQEADLMNGYTF; v_call: TRBV6-1; j_call: TRBJ1-2
cdr3_aa: CASRLTGTGGRYEQYF; v_call: TRBV12-3/TRBV12-4; j_call: TRBJ2-7
cdr3_aa: CASSFQVGNTEAFF; v_call: TRBV5-1; j_call: TRBJ1-1
cdr3_aa: CATSRDSFLNEQFF; v_call: TRBV15; j_call: TRBJ2-1
cdr3_aa: CASSLVWGEKLFF; v_call: TRBV7-9; j_call: TRBJ1-4
cdr3_aa: CASSPSLDRRTYDQYF; v_call: TRBV7-6; j_call: TRBJ2-7
cdr3_aa: CASSLAGADQPQHF; v_call: TRBV5-6; j_call: TRBJ1-5
cdr3_aa: CASSPVVGGPWGYNEQFF; v_call: TRBV11-2; j_call: TRBJ2-1
cdr3_aa: CASRLGQGVWYGYTF; v_call: TRBV14; j_call: TRBJ1-2
cdr3_aa: CASSVDRDTGELFF; v_call: TRBV5-1; j_call: TRBJ2-2
cdr3_aa: CASRTGPSTDTQYF; v_call: TRBV2; j_call: TRBJ2-3
cdr3_aa: CASSGSPQGPSKKEDQYF; v_call: TRBV11-2; j_call: TRBJ2-5
cdr3_aa: CASRTQPQGHQPQHF; v_call: TRBV2; j_call: TRBJ1-5
cdr3_aa: CASNYGNSPTITF; v_call: TRBV6-2/TRBV6-3; j_call: TRBJ1-2
cdr3_aa: CASSQVGVVLNTEAFF; v_call: TRBV14; j_call: TRBJ1-1
cdr3_aa: CASSYLAHEQYF; v_call: TRBV10-2; j_call: TRBJ2-7
cdr3_aa: CASSLKGQTGELFF; v_call: TRBV7-3; j_call: TRBJ2-2
cdr3_aa: CAISVRDNYGYTF; v_call: TRBV10-3; j_call: TRBJ1-2
cdr3_aa: CASSSGALNTGELFF; v_call: TRBV12-3/TRBV12-4; j_call: TRBJ2-2
cdr3_aa: CASQTEPPGNTIYF; v_call: TRBV7-9; j_call: TRBJ1-3
cdr3_aa: CASSTQGNEQFF; v_call: TRBV4-2; j_call: TRBJ2-1
cdr3_aa: CASSLEAGRETQYF; v_call: TRBV7-3; j_call: TRBJ2-5
cdr3_aa: CSANDVGGAMAYNEQFF; v_call: TRBV20-1; j_call: TRBJ2-1
cdr3_aa: CASSLSSFGYEQYF; v_call: TRBV5-6; j_call: TRBJ2-7
cdr3_aa: CASSIQGFHEQYF; v_call: TRBV19; j_call: TRBJ2-7
cdr3_aa: CASSSLGGQAGEAFF; v_call: TRBV27; j_call: TRBJ1-1
cdr3_aa: CASSWGQGEEKLFF; v_call: TRBV5-1; j_call: TRBJ1-4
cdr3_aa: CASSPLAGGFRVGTDTQYF; v_call: TRBV5-6; j_call: TRBJ2-3
cdr3_aa: CASSRTPQGAGRRGSYNSPLHF; v_call: TRBV13; j_call: TRBJ1-6
cdr3_aa: CSARAGGLPYQETQYF; v_call: TRBV20-1; j_call: TRBJ2-5
cdr3_aa: CASSESGFGNQPQHF; v_call: TRBV12-3/TRBV12-4; j_call: TRBJ1-5
cdr3_aa: CASRETANQPQHF; v_call: TRBV2; j_call: TRBJ1-5
cdr3_aa: CSAHRGTGELFF; v_call: TRBV29-1; j_call: TRBJ2-2
cdr3_aa: CASTHLRQETQYF; v_call: TRBV6-1; j_call: TRBJ2-5
cdr3_aa: CASSSWDRGQPQHF; v_call: TRBV12-3/TRBV12-4; j_call: TRBJ1-5
cdr3_aa: CASSLQDSADTF; v_call: TRBV7-9; j_call: TRBJ1-2
cdr3_aa: CASSQGVREQYF; v_call: TRBV3-1; j_call: TRBJ2-7
cdr3_aa: CASRLLAADTQYF; v_call: TRBV12-3/TRBV12-4; j_call: TRBJ2-3